Shown below are 25 T cell receptor beta chains from a single sample sequenced in a study of radiation and T cells in renal cell carcinoma. Using immunoSEQ multiplex PCR, the repertoire was profiled, and TCRdb retains in-frame clones only, with some absent. The sample lists fewer than 30,000 clones, 81% seen once, with approximately 32% in the top ten. Time point specified: blood 2 weeks post-SBRT. Treatment meaning: 15 Gy SBRT to primary tumor, nephrectomy 4 weeks later. The sequencing here drew on blood, taken from a patient whose treatment included radiotherapy and nephrectomy. The source is a man between 60 and 75 years old with renal cell carcinoma.

This clone appeared a single time. The chain combines TRBV6-1 with TRBJ1-4; possible D gene TRBD1, 5 bases. The V and J ends lost 1 base and 3 bases respectively, with 15 bases between them. The CDR3 length is 17 residues. Germline V gene lookup returns CDR1 MNHNS and CDR2 SASEGT. CDR3 residues: CASSEGRPGRPNEKLFF. The CDR3 coding sequence is TGTGCCAGCAGTGAAGGACGACCGGGACGACCTAATGAAAAACTGTTTTTT.

The J gene is TRBJ2-7, the V gene TRBV19; D call uncertain. This CDR3 region has 13 residues. Deletions cut 6 bases from V and 2 bases from J, with 11 bases between. In germline, CDR1 is LNHDA, CDR2 SQIVND (reference sequence). This CDR3 reads CASSYSSTYEQYF. DNA for the CDR3: TGTGCCAGTAGCTACAGTTCAACCTACGAGCAGTACTTC.

The chain combines TRBV7-2 with TRBJ2-1, with 7 bases matching TRBD2. From germline, CDR1 is SGHTA and CDR2 FQGNSA. The CDR3 has 16 amino acids. Trimming cost V 5 bases and J 4 bases; bases outside gene matches: 11. The CDR3 region is CASSQRGDTRYNEQFF. The CDR3 DNA follows: TGTGCCAGCAGCCAGCGGGGAGACACCCGATACAATGAGCAGTTCTTC. The whole variable domain, remainder taken from reference TRBV7-2 and TRBJ2-1, is GAGVSQSPSNKVTEKGKDVELRCDPISGHTALYWYRQSLGQGLEFLIYFQGNSAPDKSGLPSDRFSAERTGGSVSTLTIQRTQQEDSAVYLCASSQRGDTRYNEQFFGPGTRLTVL.

The chain uses TRBV5-4 and TRBJ1-2; 8 bases line up with TRBD1. Germline values: CDR1 SGHNT, CDR2 YYREEE (reference sequence). The CDR3 is made up of 15 amino acids. V was pared by 3 bases and J by 1 base, with 5 bases of the junction left unmatched. The CDR3 sequence: CASSSRTGFNYGYTF. Here the CDR3 DNA reads TGTGCCAGCAGCTCCCGGACAGGGTTTAACTATGGCTACACCTTC. The variable domain in full, completed from reference TRBV5-4 and TRBJ1-2, reads ETGVTQSPTHLIKTRGQQVTLRCSSQSGHNTVSWYQQALGQGPQFIFQYYREEENGRGNFPPRFSGLQFPNYSSELNVNALELDDSALYLCASSSRTGFNYGYTFGSGTRLTVV.

The chain recombines TRBV6-5 with TRBJ1-5, with 9 bases matching TRBD1. V lost 3 bases to trimming and J lost 4 bases; unmatched junction nucleotides: 1. The germline V gene encodes CDR1 MNHEY and CDR2 SVGAGI. The CDR3 is made up of 14 amino acids. The chain's CDR3 is CASSYGQGNQPQHF. DNA of the CDR3: TGTGCCAGCAGTTATGGACAGGGGAATCAGCCCCAGCATTTT.

V is TRBV19 and J is TRBJ1-1, with a tentative D call TRBD1 (5 bases). The germline V and J ends were trimmed by 7 bases and 9 bases, with 18 bases remaining between them. Germline CDR1 and CDR2: LNHDA and SQIVND (reference sequence). There are 13 residues in the CDR3. CDR3 sequence: CASMRAQGGKAFF. The CDR3 DNA reads as TGTGCCAGTATGCGAGCTCAGGGCGGTAAAGCTTTCTTT. The complete variable domain, with remaining parts taken from reference TRBV19 and TRBJ1-1, reads DGGITQSPKYLFRKEGQNVTLSCEQNLNHDAMYWYRQDPGQGLRLIYYSQIVNDFQKGDIAEGYSVSREKKESFPLTVTSAQKNPTAFYLCASMRAQGGKAFFGQGTRLTVV.

V is TRBV6-1 and J is TRBJ2-3; a weak D match, TRBD2 (6 bases). The length of the CDR3 is 15 residues. CDR1 is MNHNS and CDR2 is SASEGT in the germline V gene. The germline V and J ends were trimmed by 1 base and 4 bases, with 12 bases remaining between them. The CDR3 here is CASSEEGGSPDTQYF. DNA of the CDR3: TGTGCCAGCAGTGAAGAGGGAGGCAGTCCAGATACGCAGTATTTT.

This clone was observed many times. The rearrangement joins TRBV9 to TRBJ1-1, with D maybe TRBD1 (6 bases). V was cut by 4 bases and J by 3 bases, with 16 bases left in between. CDR1 SGDLS and CDR2 YYNGEE come from the germline V gene. The CDR3 length is 15 residues. The CDR3 nucleotides are TGTGCCAGCAGCCCTGGGAGCGGGACACACACTGAAGCTTTCTTT. As protein: CASSPGSGTHTEAFF.

This clone has only a few counts. The chain recombines TRBV23-1 with TRBJ2-7; tentatively, D is TRBD1 (5 bases). TRBV23-1 carries the ORF label, with uncertain function. The CDR3 consists of 12 residues. V was clipped by 7 bases and J by 4 bases, with 11 bases between them. CDR3 nucleotide sequence: TGCGCCAGCATCATCAGGGCTTACGAGCAGTACTTC. Its translation: CASIIRAYEQYF.

The chain carries TRBV30 and TRBJ1-6, with a tentative D call TRBD1 (6 bases). The V and J ends lost 0 bases and 9 bases respectively, with 15 bases between them. The length of the CDR3 is 15 residues. The germline gives CDR1 GTSNPN, CDR2 SVGIG (reference sequence). The CDR3 sequence: CAWSVSAGRGSPLHF. The CDR3 coding sequence is TGTGCCTGGAGTGTATCGGCGGGCAGGGGTTCACCCCTCCACTTT.

In DNA form, the CDR3 reads TGTGCCAGCAACCCAATGACAGGGACTGAAGCTTTCTTT. It encodes CASNPMTGTEAFF. This rearrangement joins TRBV27 to TRBJ1-1; 7 nucleotides line up with TRBD1. CDR3 size: 13 residues. J lost 5 bases, V lost 7 bases, and 7 bases had no gene match. Germline lookup yields CDR1 MNHEY and CDR2 SMNVEV (reference sequence).

The chain uses TRBV11-2 and TRBJ1-1; 7 positions match TRBD1. Germline values: CDR1 SGHAT, CDR2 FQNNGV. Trimming removed 4 bases from V and 4 bases from J; junction bases left unmatched: 3. The CDR3 sequence is 13 residues long. This chain's CDR3 is CASSSDRVTEAFF. CDR3 in DNA: TGTGCCAGCAGCTCAGACAGGGTCACTGAAGCTTTCTTT. Full variable domain (remainder filled in from reference TRBV11-2 and TRBJ1-1): EAGVAQSPRYKIIEKRQSVAFWCNPISGHATLYWYQQILGQGPKLLIQFQNNGVVDDSQLPKDRFSAERLKGVDSTLKIQPAKLEDSAVYLCASSSDRVTEAFFGQGTRLTVV.

The chain links TRBV7-2 to TRBJ2-5, with TRBD1 identical over 9 bases. CDR3 length: 15 amino acids. The germline gives CDR1 SGHTA, CDR2 FQGNSA. Trimming took 8 bases from V and 1 from J; bases not matched to a gene: 8. In DNA form, the CDR3 reads TGTGCCAGCCTCAACAGGGGGCGCGGCCAAGAGACCCAGTACTTC. It specifies CASLNRGRGQETQYF.

The chain is built from TRBV5-6 and TRBJ2-1, with a weak D call TRBD2 (6 bases). V was cut by 4 bases and J by 0 bases, with 8 bases left in between. The CDR3 totals 14 residues. The germline V gene encodes CDR1 SGHDT and CDR2 YYEEEE. The CDR3 sequence is CASSRLGSYNEQFF. In nucleotides, the CDR3 is TGTGCCAGCAGCCGACTAGGCTCCTACAATGAGCAGTTCTTC.

In its sample, this clone was seen once. The chain joins TRBV7-6 to TRBJ2-7; unclear D gene. V lost 0 bases, J lost 0 bases, and 3 bases lay in between. This CDR3 region has 13 residues. Germline lookup yields CDR1 SGHVS and CDR2 FNYEAQ. In DNA, the CDR3 is TGTGCCAGCAGCTTAGCCTCCTCCTACGAGCAGTACTTC. This encodes CASSLASSYEQYF.

The chain combines TRBV5-1 with TRBJ2-7; the D gene is possibly TRBD1 (6 bases). Germline values: CDR1 SGHRS, CDR2 YFSETQ. V was clipped by 5 bases and J by 0 bases, with 9 bases between them. This CDR3 has 13 residues. In DNA form, the CDR3 reads TGCGCCAGCAGTCAGGACAGCTCCTACGAGCAGTACTTC. Translation gives CASSQDSSYEQYF.

This clone was recorded a few times. This chain connects TRBV13 to TRBJ1-1, with unresolved D. The germline gives CDR1 PRHDT, CDR2 FYEKMQ (reference sequence). The CDR3 is 13 amino acids. The ends were cut back, 5 bases at V and 7 bases at J, with 14 bases in the middle. CDR3 in amino acids: CASSLRLSGEAFF. CDR3 bases: TGTGCCAGCAGCCTCAGACTCAGCGGTGAAGCTTTCTTT.

This clone appeared a few times. At one end the junction does not follow the germline gene, possibly because of a read error. The rearrangement links TRBV10-2 to TRBJ1-4, with D hard to call. Germline V gene sequence: CDR1 WSHSY, CDR2 SAAADI. This CDR3 is 16 amino acids long. The CDR3 here is CAISDVSQVEGEKLFF. The CDR3, as DNA: TGTGCCATCAGTGACGTCTCGCAGGTTGAGGGTGAAAAACTGTTTTTT.

This clone occurred once. The chain joins TRBV30 to TRBJ2-5; tentatively, D is TRBD2 (5 bases). Trimming stripped 0 bases from V and 5 bases from J, with 7 bases between. CDR3 length: 12 amino acids. CDR1 and CDR2 from the germline V gene are GTSNPN and SVGIG (reference sequence). The CDR3 nucleotides are TGTGCCTGGAGTGTACTAGTCGAGACCCAGTACTTC. Its translation is CAWSVLVETQYF.

Here the CDR3 DNA reads TGTGCCAGCTCACCCCCGCCAGGGTTCAATCAGCCCCAGCATTTT. It codes for CASSPPPGFNQPQHF. The chain uses TRBV18 and TRBJ1-5, with D maybe TRBD1 (5 bases). CDR1 and CDR2 (germline): KGHSH, LQKENI. This CDR3 contains 15 residues. The V end lost 3 bases, the J end lost 3 bases, and 12 bases lay between the germline ends.

V and J are TRBV19 and TRBJ2-7; 12 bases align to TRBD2. Germline CDR1 and CDR2: LNHDA and SQIVND (reference sequence). Trimming removed 4 bases from V and 3 bases from J; junction bases left unmatched: 4. The CDR3 runs 15 residues. The CDR3 DNA is TGTGCCAGTAGTACCATACTAGCGGGAGGCTACGAGCAGTACTTC. Its protein is CASSTILAGGYEQYF.

This clone was counted a single time. CDR3 in DNA: TGTGCCAGCAGTTTTGTAGGGACTAGCGGGAGTCGGGAGACCCAGTACTTC. It translates to CASSFVGTSGSRETQYF. The chain carries TRBV27 and TRBJ2-5; TRBD2 matches at 14 bases. Germline CDR1 is MNHEY and CDR2 is SMNVEV (reference sequence). V lost 3 bases to trimming and J lost 5 bases; unmatched junction nucleotides: 8. CDR3 length: 17 amino acids.

This clone showed up many times. V usage is TRBV18 and J usage is TRBJ2-1; D unresolved. CDR1 is KGHSH and CDR2 is LQKENI in the germline V gene. V lost 0 bases and J 10 bases, leaving 16 bases between the germline ends. CDR3 length: 15 residues. The CDR3 reads CASSPPSQKGREQFF. The DNA of the CDR3 is TGTGCCAGCTCACCACCTTCCCAGAAAGGAAGGGAGCAGTTCTTC.

This chain links TRBV7-6 with TRBJ2-7, with D perhaps TRBD2 (6 bases). The V end was cut by 5 bases, the J end by 6 bases, with 20 bases between. There are 15 residues in the CDR3. The germline gives CDR1 SGHVS, CDR2 FNYEAQ. Here the CDR3 reads CASSLKTRRDGEQYF. DNA for the CDR3: TGTGCCAGCAGCCTGAAGACTAGACGGGATGGCGAGCAGTACTTC.

This chain connects TRBV25-1 to TRBJ2-1; 7 bases fit TRBD1. Germline-derived CDR1 and CDR2 are MGHDK and SYGVNS. The CDR3 loop spans 14 amino acids. J lost 12 bases, V lost 3 bases, and 11 bases had no gene match. The CDR3 loop is CASSDHDRALRQFF. CDR3 coding DNA: TGTGCCAGCAGTGATCACGACAGGGCACTTCGGCAGTTCTTC.